These T cell receptor beta chains were read from a single sample in a study of blood T cell repertoires in COVID-19. The protocol was immunoSEQ multiplex PCR, while the TCRdb copy is restricted to in-frame clones and leaves out a portion. The sample records under 500,000 clones, roughly 85% being singletons. The sequenced sample was PBMCs or T cells enriched from blood (not recorded which). The receptors originated from a woman aged 18-30 years with acute COVID-19. The conserved cysteine and the conserved F or W are not part of the CDR3 here.

TRBV14	TRBJ2-3	ASSQTGRASDTQY
TRBV6-4	TRBJ2-3	ASTRTGKPTDTQY
TRBV11-2	TRBJ1-5	ASSLGSVLENQPQH
TRBV7-9	TRBJ1-1	ASSFPQGARDTEAF
TRBV2	TRBJ1-1	ATGQNTEAF
TRBV10-2	TRBJ1-4	ASSELGLGEKLF
TRBV7-6	TRBJ2-7	ASSLGVAGSRSYEQY
TRBV9	TRBJ2-7	ASSADRGWDEQY
TRBV9	TRBJ2-7	ASSAGTTYEQY
TRBV2	TRBJ2-7	ASSATASSYEQY
TRBV29-1	TRBJ1-1	SVFSTGQNEAF
TRBV11-2	TRBJ2-1	ASSPLTSGRSNEQF
TRBV11-2	TRBJ2-3	ASSYLLAGFAGDTQY
TRBV5-1	TRBJ2-3	ASSPDWNTQY
TRBV7-9	TRBJ1-4	ASSSDSKAGKKLF
TRBV7-9	TRBJ2-7	ASSQREGLGTYEQY
TRBV2	TRBJ1-4	ASRGTETNEKLF
TRBV29-1	TRBJ1-2	SVPDGGYGYT
TRBV30	TRBJ1-5	AWGAGSSNQPQH
TRBV30	TRBJ1-1	AWSPGPAEAF
TRBV11-2	TRBJ2-7	ASSLGVSLDEQY
TRBV28	TRBJ1-1	ASSPTSETGSTEAF
TRBV6-1	TRBJ1-2	ASSKAGTGFGYT
TRBV5-4	TRBJ2-2	ASSSQGKVTGELF
TRBV7-8	TRBJ2-7	ASSMPGLDYEQY